The 20 T cell receptor beta chains presented below share a single source sample, sequenced in a study of blood T cell repertoires in COVID-19. TCRdb's copy holds only in-frame clones and misses some; the assay was immunoSEQ multiplex PCR. The sample carries approximately 28,000 clones, roughly nine tenths recorded once. Sequenced: peripheral blood. The receptors come from a man between 70 and 80 years old with active or convalescent COVID-19.

The chain has TRBV28 and TRBJ1-2; TRBD1 is a possible D gene (6 bases). The germline V and J ends were trimmed by 8 bases and 3 bases, with 19 bases remaining between them. The CDR3 has 15 amino acids. Germline CDR1 MDHEN, CDR2 SYDVKM. CDR3 DNA: TGTGCCAGCTCTGGCGGGGGGCTGGGGGACTATGGCTACACCTTC. It specifies CASSGGGLGDYGYTF.

This clone has just one count. This chain connects TRBV18 to TRBJ2-3; TRBD2 matches 15 bases. The CDR3 has 16 residues. The trim removed 4 bases at V and 5 bases at J, leaving 4 bases unmatched. CDR1 and CDR2 (germline): KGHSH, LQKENI. CDR3 sequence (DNA): TGTGCCAGCTCACGGCCGGGACTAGCGGGAGGAGATACGCAGTATTTT. As protein: CASSRPGLAGGDTQYF.

CDR3 amino acids: CAGRRGSNTEAFF. The CDR3 nucleotides are TGTGCCGGAAGGCGGGGTTCTAACACTGAAGCTTTCTTT. The chain uses TRBV30 and TRBJ1-1; D is uncertain. From germline, CDR1 is GTSNPN and CDR2 SVGIG (reference sequence). The V end lost 8 bases, the J end lost 2 bases, and 15 bases lay between the germline ends. This CDR3 is built from 13 residues. Full variable domain (outside the CDR3, taken from reference TRBV30 and TRBJ1-1): SQTIHQWPATLVQPVGSPLSLECTVEGTSNPNLYWYRQAAGRGLQLLFYSVGIGQISSEVPQNLSASRPQDRQFILSSKKLLLSDSGFYLCAGRRGSNTEAFFGQGTRLTVV.

The V gene is TRBV5-1, the J gene TRBJ1-3; no firm D call. The CDR3 length is 16 residues. Trimming pared 0 bases from V and 2 bases from J, leaving 12 bases between. Germline assignment: CDR1 SGHRS and CDR2 YFSETQ. The chain's CDR3 is CASSLGTRVAGNTIYF. The CDR3 region has the DNA TGCGCCAGCAGCTTGGGTACTCGGGTGGCTGGAAACACCATATATTTT.

A note on this clone: Relative to the germline gene, one junction end is altered; a read error may explain this. The chain is built from TRBV5-6 and TRBJ2-4; 12 bases fit TRBD2. This CDR3 region has 17 residues. Germline-derived CDR1 and CDR2 are SGHDT and YYEEEE. The CDR3 DNA sequence: TGTGCCAACAGCTTCCGGACTAGCGGGACCACCAAAAACATTCAGTACTTC. As protein: CANSFRTSGTTKNIQYF.

The V and J genes are TRBV5-4 and TRBJ2-2; 7 nucleotides align to TRBD2. Per the germline V gene, CDR1 is SGHNT and CDR2 is YYREEE (reference sequence). V lost 0 bases and J lost 2; bases outside the gene matches: 10. The CDR3 has 18 amino acids. DNA for the CDR3: TGTGCCAGCAGCTTGGAGGCTCTAGCGGTCCTAAACACCGGGGAGCTGTTTTTT. The encoded protein is CASSLEALAVLNTGELFF.

The CDR3 loop is CASSHQLAGSTDTQYF. The CDR3 coding sequence is TGTGCCAGCAGCCACCAACTAGCGGGGAGCACAGATACGCAGTATTTT. The chain employs TRBV4-2 and TRBJ2-3; 10 bases match TRBD2. The CDR3 is 16 amino acids. Germline CDR1 is LGHNA and CDR2 is YNFKEQ. J gave up 0 bases and V 3 bases, and 3 bases lay outside the gene matches.

The rearrangement links TRBV30 to TRBJ2-5; a weak D match, TRBD2 (5 bases). The CDR3 totals 13 residues. The germline V and J ends were trimmed by 1 base and 4 bases, with 10 bases remaining between them. Germline loops: CDR1 GTSNPN, CDR2 SVGIG (reference sequence). CDR3: CAWSAGIRETQYF. The CDR3 nucleotides are TGTGCCTGGAGTGCGGGGATTAGAGAGACCCAGTACTTC.

The V gene is TRBV23-1, the J gene TRBJ2-3; D unclear. TRBV23-1 is given ORF status, its function remaining uncertain. The V and J ends lost 2 bases and 2 bases respectively, with 17 bases between them. CDR3 length: 17 amino acids. The CDR3 sequence is CASSQGHELATTDTQYF. The CDR3 coding sequence is TGCGCCAGCAGTCAAGGGCATGAACTCGCTACCACAGATACGCAGTATTTT.

V usage is TRBV5-8 and J usage is TRBJ1-3; 9 nucleotides line up with TRBD1. CDR3 length: 16 residues. V was clipped by 5 bases and J by 5 bases; unmatched bases: 11. The germline V gene encodes CDR1 SGHTS and CDR2 YDEGEE. The CDR3 reads CASRLPGQGSRNTIYF. The CDR3 DNA follows: TGTGCCAGCAGACTTCCGGGACAGGGTTCCAGAAACACCATATATTTT.

The rearrangement links TRBV6-5 to TRBJ2-7, with TRBD1 identical over 8 bases. Germline V lookup: CDR1 MNHEY, CDR2 SVGAGI. This CDR3 is 15 amino acids long. V lost 7 bases, J lost 1 base, and 9 bases stayed unmatched. In nucleotides, the CDR3 is TGTGCCAGCAAGATGGGACAGGCAGAGTCCTACGAGCAGTACTTC. Its translation: CASKMGQAESYEQYF.

CDR3 sequence reads: CASSQDRGQGREKLFF. The CDR3 nucleotides read TGTGCCAGCAGCCAAGATCGTGGGCAGGGGAGAGAAAAACTGTTTTTT. This chain joins TRBV4-2 and TRBJ1-4; D is possibly TRBD1 (6 bases). This CDR3 has 16 residues. The germline gives CDR1 LGHNA, CDR2 YNFKEQ. Trimming took 0 bases from V and 8 from J, leaving 16 bases between them.

J is TRBJ1-1 and V is TRBV18, with 8 bases that match TRBD1. Germline lookup yields CDR1 KGHSH and CDR2 LQKENI. V was pared by 3 bases and J by 11 bases, with 14 bases of the junction left unmatched. The CDR3 consists of 15 residues. DNA for the CDR3: TGTGCCAGCTCACCCGCGGACAGGGCGCTCGTTGGTGCTTTCTTT. This sequence encodes CASSPADRALVGAFF.

The chain is built from TRBV6-5 and TRBJ1-1; 8 bases match TRBD1. Germline V CDR1 and CDR2: MNHEY, SVGAGI. CDR3 length: 14 residues. The V and J ends lost 5 bases and 11 bases, in that order; junction bases with no gene match: 13. The CDR3 nucleotides are TGTGCCAGCAGTAGATCCGGACAGGGCGGTACGGCTTTCTTT. Protein product: CASSRSGQGGTAFF.

This rearrangement joins TRBV7-3 to TRBJ2-3; 7 bases agree with TRBD1. This CDR3 comprises 14 residues. V shed 3 bases and J 2 bases; nucleotides not matched to a gene: 2. Germline values: CDR1 SGHTA, CDR2 FQGTGA. This chain's CDR3 is CASSFGTDTDTQYF. DNA of the CDR3: TGTGCCAGCAGCTTTGGGACAGACACAGATACGCAGTATTTT.

The chain is built from TRBV20-1 and TRBJ1-2, with D tentatively TRBD1 (6 bases). The CDR3 length is 13 residues. Germline V gene data show CDR1 as DFQATT and CDR2 as SNEGSKA (reference sequence). V was clipped by 3 bases and J by 1 base, with 9 bases between them. This CDR3 reads CSASKQGNYGYTF. As DNA, the CDR3 is TGCAGTGCTAGTAAACAGGGTAACTATGGCTACACCTTC.

This rearrangement joins TRBV6-6 to TRBJ2-7; D gene unclear. Germline V lookup: CDR1 MNHNY, CDR2 SVGAGI (reference sequence). Deletions cut 4 bases from V and 4 bases from J, with 11 bases between. The CDR3 is made up of 13 amino acids. CDR3 in DNA: TGTGCCAGCAGTTCCCCCCCCGGTTACGAGCAGTACTTC. Encoded protein: CASSSPPGYEQYF.

The chain uses TRBV24-1 and TRBJ2-5, with TRBD1 matching over 8 bases. The CDR3 length is 15 residues. Germline CDR1 KGHDR, CDR2 SFDVKD. V was pared by 7 bases and J by 1 base, with 7 bases of the junction left unmatched. The CDR3 region is CATSKDGQGQETQYF. In DNA, the CDR3 is TGTGCCACCAGCAAAGACGGACAGGGCCAAGAGACCCAGTACTTC.

The chain combines TRBV28 with TRBJ2-7, with D possibly matching TRBD1 (5 bases). The CDR3 runs to 14 residues. The V and J ends lost 3 bases and 0 bases respectively, with 9 bases between them. Germline CDR1 MDHEN, CDR2 SYDVKM. The chain's CDR3 is CASSFQGSSYEQYF. The CDR3 nucleotides are TGTGCCAGCAGTTTCCAGGGAAGCTCCTACGAGCAGTACTTC.

V usage is TRBV19 and J usage is TRBJ1-5; 9 bases fit TRBD1. The CDR3 is 15 amino acids. Germline CDR1 reads LNHDA; CDR2 reads SQIVND (reference sequence). Losses at the gene ends were 5 bases for V and 2 bases for J; bases not matched to a gene: 4. CDR3 nucleotide sequence: TGTGCCAGTAGTGGGGGACAGGGTGGCAATCAGCCCCAGCATTTT. The encoded protein is CASSGGQGGNQPQHF.